The next 9 T cell receptor beta chains were all read from a single sample in a study of T cell responses to AZD1222 COVID-19 vaccine. Only in-frame clones appear in the TCRdb table, and some are missing; sequencing was by immunoSEQ multiplex PCR. The sample contains 100,000 to 120,000 clones, more than 75% of which appear only once. The source material was peripheral blood, sampled on day 0 of AZD1222 vaccination. All receptors come from an adult in good health.

The chain combines TRBV12-3 or TRBV12-4 with TRBJ1-6; D is uncertain. The CDR3 loop spans 12 amino acids. Trimming pared 3 bases from V and 5 bases from J, leaving 2 bases between. CDR3 residues: CASSFHNSPLHF. The CDR3 nucleotides are TGTGCCAGCAGTTTCCATAATTCACCCCTCCACTTT.

The rearrangement joins TRBV28 to TRBJ1-1; D gene uncertain. Germline V gene lookup returns CDR1 MDHEN and CDR2 SYDVKM. The CDR3 runs to 11 residues. V was clipped by 2 bases and J by 6 bases, with 4 bases between them. Here the CDR3 DNA reads TGTGCCAGCAGTTTAAGGTCTGAAGCTTTCTTT. It encodes CASSLRSEAFF.

The chain recombines TRBV19 with TRBJ2-7; D gene unclear. Germline loops: CDR1 LNHDA, CDR2 SQIVND (reference sequence). The CDR3 is made up of 16 amino acids. The V end lost 5 bases, the J end lost 0 bases, and 17 bases lay between the germline ends. The CDR3 sequence is CASSSNTYLSSYEQYF. Written as DNA, the CDR3 is TGTGCCAGTAGTTCCAACACGTACCTTAGCTCCTACGAGCAGTACTTC.

This sequence joins TRBV6-6 and TRBJ2-7; D remains unclear. CDR1 is MNHNY and CDR2 is SVGAGI in the germline V gene (reference sequence). Trimming took 2 bases from V and 11 from J, leaving 16 bases between them. This CDR3 is built from 13 residues. The CDR3 DNA reads TGTGCCAGCAGTTACAGGGTATACGTGCCAGAGTACTTC. The encoded protein is CASSYRVYVPEYF.

There are many counts of this clone. Other nucleotide sequences from this sample produce the same CDR3. This chain connects TRBV13 to TRBJ2-2, with 13 bases matching TRBD2. The V and J ends lost 4 bases and 3 bases, in that order; junction bases with no gene match: 5. The CDR3 spans 17 residues. Germline V gene sequence: CDR1 PRHDT, CDR2 FYEKMQ (reference sequence). The CDR3 DNA reads as TGTGCCAGCAGCTCGCGGACTAGCGGGAGCGACACCGGGGAGCTGTTTTTT. Encoded protein: CASSSRTSGSDTGELFF.

This clone was picked up one time. The chain is built from TRBV3-1 (or the pseudogene TRBV3-2) and TRBJ2-1, with TRBD2 matching 7 bases. The trim removed 5 bases at V and 0 bases at J, leaving 7 bases unmatched. The germline V gene has CDR1 LGHDT and CDR2 YNNKEL (reference sequence). The CDR3 totals 16 residues. CDR3 in DNA: TGTGCCAGCAGCAACCAAGCGGGACCCTCCTACAATGAGCAGTTCTTC. It encodes CASSNQAGPSYNEQFF.

This sequence joins TRBV12-3 or TRBV12-4 and TRBJ1-1; D gene unclear. The CDR3 has 13 residues. V gave up 2 bases and J gave up 2 bases, with 6 bases separating them. CDR3 sequence: CASSLNTNTEAFF. The CDR3 bases are TGTGCCAGCAGTTTAAATACAAACACTGAAGCTTTCTTT.

This chain connects TRBV7-9 to TRBJ1-1, with TRBD1 matching over 9 bases. This CDR3 is built from 17 residues. Germline CDR1 is SEHNR and CDR2 is FQNEAQ (reference sequence). Unmatched junction bases numbered 11, after V lost 5 bases and J lost 1 base. CDR3 coding DNA: TGTGCCAGCAGCCCGAGGGGGACAGGGTGGAAGAACACTGAAGCTTTCTTT. Residues: CASSPRGTGWKNTEAFF.

This chain uses TRBV5-1 with TRBJ1-2; maybe TRBD1 (5 bases). Germline V lookup: CDR1 SGHRS, CDR2 YFSETQ. This CDR3 is 12 amino acids long. The germline V and J ends were trimmed by 2 bases and 8 bases, with 10 bases remaining between them. For the CDR3, the DNA is TGCGCCAGCAGCTTTCAGGGAGACGGCTACACCTTC. This gives the protein CASSFQGDGYTF.